This is a list of T cell receptor beta chains from one sample in a study of shared clonotypes between healthy human individuals. Using immunoSEQ multiplex PCR, the repertoire was profiled, and TCRdb retains in-frame clones only, with some absent. The table has about 2 million clones, roughly 94% seen once. Material for sequencing was naive CD4+ T cells sorted from blood. The receptors were sampled from a man younger than 35 in good health. Both conserved end residues are part of each CDR3. Fields, in order: CDR3 DNA, CDR3 protein, J gene, V gene, clone size, D gene. The D gene is left open where the match is weak. Clone sizes are given selectively: once, few, many, or a class where the clone is expanded.

TGTGCCAGCAGCTACACCCGTTACTCCTACGAGCAGTACTTC CASSYTRYSYEQYF TRBJ2-7 TRBV6-1 . .
TGTGCCACCAGCAGATTACTTCGAGCCGAAGCTTTCTTT CATSRLLRAEAFF TRBJ1-1 TRBV15 . .
TGTGCCATCAGTGGGGGTAGTGGGACTAGCCCTTACAATGAGCAGTTCTTC CAISGGSGTSPYNEQFF TRBJ2-1 TRBV10-3 . TRBD2
TGCAGCGTTCGTCCTACCAGCGTCGGCACAGATACGCAGTATTTT CSVRPTSVGTDTQYF TRBJ2-3 TRBV29-1 . .
TGCGCCAGCAGCTTTTCCAGCGGGGAAGAGACCCAGTACTTC CASSFSSGEETQYF TRBJ2-5 TRBV5-1 . TRBD2
TGTGCCAGCAGCCGACTAGACGCAGATACGCAGTATTTT CASSRLDADTQYF TRBJ2-3 TRBV6-6 . .
TGCGCCAGCAGCCAAGATCGTCGGTCGCCGTACTATGGCTACACCTTC CASSQDRRSPYYGYTF TRBJ1-2 TRBV4-3 . .
TGTGCCAGCACGGCGGGACAGGGGGCTTTTCAGCCCCAGCATTTT CASTAGQGAFQPQHF TRBJ1-5 TRBV6-1 . TRBD1
TGTGCCAGCAGCTTCTGGAAGGGGGGCGGCACAGATACGCAGTATTTT CASSFWKGGGTDTQYF TRBJ2-3 TRBV5-4 . .
TGTGCCAGCAGCACCCGGACAGGGGGCGGCAATTCACCCCTCCACTTT CASSTRTGGGNSPLHF TRBJ1-6 TRBV28 . TRBD1
TGCAGCGTAGTACTGGGGGCACCGCAAGAGACCCAGTACTTC CSVVLGAPQETQYF TRBJ2-5 TRBV29-1 . .
TGTGCCAGCAGCCTACAACAAGTTACTGAAGCTTTCTTT CASSLQQVTEAFF TRBJ1-1 TRBV7-9 . .
TGCAGCGTTGAAGGGGCTGGAAACACCATATATTTT CSVEGAGNTIYF TRBJ1-3 TRBV29-1 . .
TGTGCCTGGAGTGTACTAAATAATGAGCAGTTCTTC CAWSVLNNEQFF TRBJ2-1 TRBV30 many .
TGTGCCTTAACTGCAGGGAACACCGGGGAGCTGTTTTTT CALTAGNTGELFF TRBJ2-2 TRBV30 . .
TGTGCCAGTAGTATGGAGGGGAGTCGAGAGACCCAGTACTTC CASSMEGSRETQYF TRBJ2-5 TRBV19 . .
TGTGCCAGCAGCCAAGCGACAGGGCTGGGGTCCTACGAGCAGTACTTC CASSQATGLGSYEQYF TRBJ2-7 TRBV14 . TRBD1
TGCGCCAGCAGCCAAGCGGGCCCCGCGTATGGCTACACCTTC CASSQAGPAYGYTF TRBJ1-2 TRBV4-1 . .
TGTGCCAGCAGCTTAGGGGGGCAGGGGCCCTCTGGAAACACCATATATTTT CASSLGGQGPSGNTIYF TRBJ1-3 TRBV7-6 . .
TGTGCCAGCAGCTCCCACCAGGGATCGAACACCGGGGAGCTGTTTTTT CASSSHQGSNTGELFF TRBJ2-2 TRBV5-6 . .
TGCAGCGTTACGGACAGGGGGCGAAGGGAGACCCAGTACTTC CSVTDRGRRETQYF TRBJ2-5 TRBV29-1 . TRBD1
TGTGCCAGCAGCGGGGGACTAGCGGGAGTACTTGAGACCCAGTACTTC CASSGGLAGVLETQYF TRBJ2-5 TRBV9 . TRBD2
TGCGCCAGCAGCCAAGCTGGAACTTCCGAATGGACAGATACGCAGTATTTT CASSQAGTSEWTDTQYF TRBJ2-3 TRBV4-1 once .
TGTGCCAGCAGTTACCCGGCAGGGATCGAGATCTATGGCTACACCTTC CASSYPAGIEIYGYTF TRBJ1-2 TRBV6-6 . .
TGTGCCAGCTCACCCTCGGCAGGACTCAATCAGCCCCAGCATTTT CASSPSAGLNQPQHF TRBJ1-5 TRBV18 . .
TGTGCCAGCAGCTCCCCCCTTAGTATCGTGGGGGGATCCCCTTCTCCGATATTC CASSSPLSIVGGSPSPIF TRBJ2-7 TRBV5-6 . .
TGTGCCTGGAGTCTTAAGACCGGGGAGCTGTTTTTT CAWSLKTGELFF TRBJ2-2 TRBV30 . .
TGTGCCAGCGGAAGAGGGGCAACCGGGGAGCTGTTTTTT CASGRGATGELFF TRBJ2-2 TRBV28 . .
TGTGCCAGCAGCCCCGGGACAGCTTTCTACGAGCAGTACTTC CASSPGTAFYEQYF TRBJ2-7 TRBV2 . TRBD1
TGTGCCAGCAGTTACGGCCAGCCCTATGGCTACACCTTC CASSYGQPYGYTF TRBJ1-2 TRBV6-5 . .
TGTGCCAGCAGTGCAAAGGAAGAGACCCAGTACTTC CASSAKEETQYF TRBJ2-5 TRBV2 . .
TGCGCCAGCAGCGCTCCGGGACAGGGGGCCGGCGGGGAGCTGTTTTTT CASSAPGQGAGGELFF TRBJ2-2 TRBV4-1 once TRBD1
TGTGCCAGCAGTGAAGCGCGCCAGACCCAGTACTTC CASSEARQTQYF TRBJ2-5 TRBV6-1 . .
TGCGCCAGCAGCTTGGGGCCAGAGACCCAGTACTTC CASSLGPETQYF TRBJ2-5 TRBV5-1 . .
TGTGCCAGCTCACCCGCCCGGGGGACAGGGAATAGTCAGCCCCAGCATTTT CASSPARGTGNSQPQHF TRBJ1-5 TRBV18 . TRBD1
TGTGCCAGCTCACCCCTCGGGACGCTCTCCTACAATGAGCAGTTCTTC CASSPLGTLSYNEQFF TRBJ2-1 TRBV18 . .
TGTGCCAGCAGCTTAAAGGGAGGCCTCGAGCAGTACTTC CASSLKGGLEQYF TRBJ2-7 TRBV7-2 . .
TGTGCCTGCCGGACGGACACCTATGGCTACACCTTC CACRTDTYGYTF TRBJ1-2 TRBV30 . .
TGTGCCAGCAGCCAAGGGGGAGGGTTGGACGGAAGCAATCAGCCCCAGCATTTT CASSQGGGLDGSNQPQHF TRBJ1-5 TRBV4-2 . .
TGTGCCAGCAACCCTAGCGGGGGGGCCTCCTACGAGCAGTACTTC CASNPSGGASYEQYF TRBJ2-7 TRBV6-1 . TRBD2
TGCGCCAGCAGCATTAACACCGGGGAGCTGTTTTTT CASSINTGELFF TRBJ2-2 TRBV5-1 . .
TGTGCCAGCAGGAGCCTGCCAGAGAAACAGGTCTCTGAAGCTTTCTTT CASRSLPEKQVSEAFF TRBJ1-1 TRBV19 . .
TGTGCCAGCAGGGCCAAGTGCGAAGATACGCAGTATTTT CASRAKCEDTQYF TRBJ2-3 TRBV6-4 . .
TGTGCCAGTAGCACTCTTCCAGGGTTCTCTAATTCACCCCTCCACTTT CASSTLPGFSNSPLHF TRBJ1-6 TRBV19 . .
TGTGCCAGCAGTTACCGGCTAGACCGTAACTATGGCTACACCTTC CASSYRLDRNYGYTF TRBJ1-2 TRBV6-5 . .
TGTGCCAGCAGCTCTAGCGGGACTAGATCAGATACGCAGTATTTT CASSSSGTRSDTQYF TRBJ2-3 TRBV7-2 . TRBD2
TGTGCCTGGGCCAGGACAGGGGATACCTACGAGCAGTACTTC CAWARTGDTYEQYF TRBJ2-7 TRBV30 . TRBD1
TGTGCCAGCACTCTTAGCGGGGGGGTCGCCGATACGCAGTATTTT CASTLSGGVADTQYF TRBJ2-3 TRBV2 . TRBD2
TGTGCCAGTAGTGTGGACAGGAGGTACGAGCAGTACTTC CASSVDRRYEQYF TRBJ2-7 TRBV19 . TRBD1
TGTGCCAGCAGCCTCCGGGACAGGGGAATAGCTGGGGCCAACGTCCTGACTTTC CASSLRDRGIAGANVLTF TRBJ2-6 TRBV7-2 once TRBD1
TGTGCCAGTACAGGGGGCGGTTTCCAGCCCCAGCATTTT CASTGGGFQPQHF TRBJ1-5 TRBV19 . TRBD1
TGTGCCTGGAGTGTCGCAGCCTCCTACGAGCAGTACTTC CAWSVAASYEQYF TRBJ2-7 TRBV30 . .
TGTGCCATCAGCGAAGGAAGCGGTTCCAAAAACATTCAGTACTTC CAISEGSGSKNIQYF TRBJ2-4 TRBV10-3 . .
TGCGCCAGCAGCTTGGACCTGGAGGCCCTCCACTTT CASSLDLEALHF TRBJ1-6 TRBV5-1 . .
TGTGCCAGCTCACCACTCTACCAGTCCTACGAGCAGTACTTC CASSPLYQSYEQYF TRBJ2-7 TRBV18 many .